This T cell receptor (beta chain) stems from a study of cytomegalovirus exposure and HLA in healthy donors. Whole-study results and caveats: It has been reported that TCR beta sequences accurately predicted the HLA-A and HLA-B alleles of most subjects. In a later analysis, V- and J-gene trimming of beta chains associated with a DCLRE1C missense variant, replicated independently. Later work found that TCR association rates differed between HLA loci; DRB1 had the most and HLA-C the fewest. Indistinguishability led to the exclusion of some V segments, TRBV6-2 and TRBV6-3 included.

This clone has only one observation. Antigen unknown. Trimming cost V 2 bases and J 1 base, with 8 bases left between them. The CDR3 length is 15 residues. Germline V CDR1 and CDR2: KGHSH, LQKENI. PCR involved 60 Vbeta and 13 Jbeta primers. Assay used: immunoSEQ multiplex PCR; TCRdb lists only in-frame clones, some missing. The data contain about 84,000 clones, 75% to 90% of them singletons. The receptor was isolated from a man in his late teens or twenties in good health and CMV-seronegative. J is TRBJ2-2 and V is TRBV18; D is ambiguous. The sequencing sample was made of PBMCs. CDR3 bases: TGTGCCAGCTCACCAGTCAAGCAGAACACCGGGGAGCTGTTTTTT. Translating gives CASSPVKQNTGELFF.